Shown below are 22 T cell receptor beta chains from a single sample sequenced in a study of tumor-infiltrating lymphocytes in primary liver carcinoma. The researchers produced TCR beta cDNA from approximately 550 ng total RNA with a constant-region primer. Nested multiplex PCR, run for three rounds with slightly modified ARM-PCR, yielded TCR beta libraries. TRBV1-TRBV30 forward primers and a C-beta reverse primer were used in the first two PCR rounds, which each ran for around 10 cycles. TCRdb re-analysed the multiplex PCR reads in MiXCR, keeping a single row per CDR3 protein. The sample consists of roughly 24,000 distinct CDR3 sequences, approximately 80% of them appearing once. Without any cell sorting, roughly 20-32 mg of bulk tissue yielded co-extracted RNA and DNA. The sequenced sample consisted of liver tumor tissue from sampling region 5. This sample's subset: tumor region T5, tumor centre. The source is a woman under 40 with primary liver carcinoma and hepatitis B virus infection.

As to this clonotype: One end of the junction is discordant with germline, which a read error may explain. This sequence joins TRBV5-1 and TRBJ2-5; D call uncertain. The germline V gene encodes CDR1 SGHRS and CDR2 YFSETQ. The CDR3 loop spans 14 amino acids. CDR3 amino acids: CASNLATNQETQYF. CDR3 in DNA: TGCGCCAGCAACTTGGCCACAAACCAAGAGACCCAGTACTTC.

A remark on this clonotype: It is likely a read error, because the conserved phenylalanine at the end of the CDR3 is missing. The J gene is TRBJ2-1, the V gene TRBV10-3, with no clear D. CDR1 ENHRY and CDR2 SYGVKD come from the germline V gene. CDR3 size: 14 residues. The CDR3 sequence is CAVSPTATRDEQFL. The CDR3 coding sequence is TGTGCTGTCAGTCCCACGGCGACCCGGGATGAGCAGTTCTTG.

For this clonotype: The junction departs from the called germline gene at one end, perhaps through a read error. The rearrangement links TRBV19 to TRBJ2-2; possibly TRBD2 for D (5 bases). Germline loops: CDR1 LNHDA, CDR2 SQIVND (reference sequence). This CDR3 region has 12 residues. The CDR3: CVSSIWTGELFF. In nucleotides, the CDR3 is TGTGTCAGTAGTATTTGGACCGGGGAGCTATTTTTT.

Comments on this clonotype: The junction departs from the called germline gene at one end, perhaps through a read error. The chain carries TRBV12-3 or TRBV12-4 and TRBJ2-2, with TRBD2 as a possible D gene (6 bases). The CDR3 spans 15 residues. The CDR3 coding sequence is TGTACCAGCCGGGGGTGGGATACGAACACCGGGGAGCCGTTTTTT. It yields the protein CTSRGWDTNTGEPFF.

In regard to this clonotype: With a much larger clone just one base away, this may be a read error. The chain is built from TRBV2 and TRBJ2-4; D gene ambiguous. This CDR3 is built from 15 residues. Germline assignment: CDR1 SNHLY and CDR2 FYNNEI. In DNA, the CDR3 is TGTGCCAGCAGTGCTGCCTTACACTCCAAAGACATTCAGTACTTC. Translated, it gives CASSAALHSKDIQYF.

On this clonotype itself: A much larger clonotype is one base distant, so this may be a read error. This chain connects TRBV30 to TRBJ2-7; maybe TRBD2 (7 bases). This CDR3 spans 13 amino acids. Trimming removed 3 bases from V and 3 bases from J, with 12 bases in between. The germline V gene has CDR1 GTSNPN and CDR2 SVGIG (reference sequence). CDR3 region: CAWSIGGDYEQYF. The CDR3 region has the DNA TGTGCCTGGAGCATAGGGGGGGACTACGAGCAGTACTTC.

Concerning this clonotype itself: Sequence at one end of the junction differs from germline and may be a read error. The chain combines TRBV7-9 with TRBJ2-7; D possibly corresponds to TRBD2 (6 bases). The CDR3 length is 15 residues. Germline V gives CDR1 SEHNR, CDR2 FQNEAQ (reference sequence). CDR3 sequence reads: CTNSLGGGTFYEQYF. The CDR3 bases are TGTACCAACAGCTTGGGCGGCGGGACTTTCTACGAGCAGTATTTC.

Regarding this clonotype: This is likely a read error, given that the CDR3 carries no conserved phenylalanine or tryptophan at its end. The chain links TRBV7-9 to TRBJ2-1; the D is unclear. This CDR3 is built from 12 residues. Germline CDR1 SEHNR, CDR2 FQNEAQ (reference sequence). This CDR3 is CTSSLGRREQFL. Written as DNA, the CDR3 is TGTACCAGCAGCTTAGGGCGAAGGGAGCAGTTCTTA.

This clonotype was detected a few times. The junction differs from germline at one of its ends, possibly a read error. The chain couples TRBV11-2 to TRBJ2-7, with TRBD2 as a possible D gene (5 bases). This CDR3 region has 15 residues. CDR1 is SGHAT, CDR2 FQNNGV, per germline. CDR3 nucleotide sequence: TGTGTCAGCAGCCTAGAAACGAGGGATCTACGCGGGCAATACTTC. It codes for CVSSLETRDLRGQYF.

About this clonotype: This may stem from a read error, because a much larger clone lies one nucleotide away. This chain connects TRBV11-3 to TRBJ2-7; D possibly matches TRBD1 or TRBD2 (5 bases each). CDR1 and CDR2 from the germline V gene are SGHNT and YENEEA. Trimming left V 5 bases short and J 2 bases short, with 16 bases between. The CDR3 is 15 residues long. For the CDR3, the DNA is TGTGCCAGCAGCCCAGGGACGACAGCCCCCTACGAGCAGTACTTC. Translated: CASSPGTTAPYEQYF. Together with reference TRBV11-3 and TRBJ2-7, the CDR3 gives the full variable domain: EAGVVQSPRYKIIEKKQPVAFWCNPISGHNTLYWYLQNLGQGPELLIRYENEEAVDDSQLPKDRFSAERLKGVDSTLKIQPAELGDSAVYLCASSPGTTAPYEQYFGPGTRLTVT.

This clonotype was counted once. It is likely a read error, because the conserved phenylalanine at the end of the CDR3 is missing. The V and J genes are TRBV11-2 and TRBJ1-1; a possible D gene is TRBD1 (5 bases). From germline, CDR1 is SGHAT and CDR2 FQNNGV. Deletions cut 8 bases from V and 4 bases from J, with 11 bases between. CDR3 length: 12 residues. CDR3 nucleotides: TGTGCCAGCTGCCCAGACAGCACTGAAGCTTTCTTA. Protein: CASCPDSTEAFL.

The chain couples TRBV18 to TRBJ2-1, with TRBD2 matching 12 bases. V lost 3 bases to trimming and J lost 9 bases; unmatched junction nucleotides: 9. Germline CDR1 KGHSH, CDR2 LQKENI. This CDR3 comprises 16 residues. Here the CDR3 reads CASSPETSGSTFEQFF. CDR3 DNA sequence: TGTGCCAGCTCACCGGAGACTAGCGGGAGTACCTTTGAGCAGTTCTTC.

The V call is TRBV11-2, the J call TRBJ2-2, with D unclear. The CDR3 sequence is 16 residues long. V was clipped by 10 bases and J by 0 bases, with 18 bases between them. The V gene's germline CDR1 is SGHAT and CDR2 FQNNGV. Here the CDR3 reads CANSLAGFANTGELFF. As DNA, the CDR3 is TGTGCCAACAGTTTAGCTGGATTCGCGAACACCGGGGAGCTGTTTTTT.

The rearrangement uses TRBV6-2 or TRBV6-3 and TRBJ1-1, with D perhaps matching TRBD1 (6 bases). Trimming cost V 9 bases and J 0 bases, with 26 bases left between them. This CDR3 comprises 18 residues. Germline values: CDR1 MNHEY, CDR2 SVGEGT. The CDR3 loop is CARSQGGSAQQMNTEAFF. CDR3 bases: TGTGCCAGAAGTCAAGGGGGTTCCGCGCAGCAGATGAACACTGAAGCTTTCTTT.

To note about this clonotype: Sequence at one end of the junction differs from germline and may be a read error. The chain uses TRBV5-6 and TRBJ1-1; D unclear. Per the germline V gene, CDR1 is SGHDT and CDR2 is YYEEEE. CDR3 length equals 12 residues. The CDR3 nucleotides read TGTGCCAGCGGGCGTGAGGATGCTGAAGCTTCCTTT. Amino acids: CASGREDAEASF.

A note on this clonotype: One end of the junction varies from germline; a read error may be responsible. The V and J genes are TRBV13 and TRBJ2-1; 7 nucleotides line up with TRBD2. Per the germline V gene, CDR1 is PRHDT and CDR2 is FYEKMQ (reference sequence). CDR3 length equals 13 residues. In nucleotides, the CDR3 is TGTGCCAGCGGGGAGGGGAACGGCAATCAGCAGTTCTTC. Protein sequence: CASGEGNGNQQFF.

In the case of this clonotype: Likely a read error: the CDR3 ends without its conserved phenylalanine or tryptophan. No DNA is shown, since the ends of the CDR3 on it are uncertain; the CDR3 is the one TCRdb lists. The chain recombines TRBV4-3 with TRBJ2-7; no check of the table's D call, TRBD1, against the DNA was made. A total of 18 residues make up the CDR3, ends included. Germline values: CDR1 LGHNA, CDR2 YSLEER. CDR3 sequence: CANSQAVTGGHISYEQYI.

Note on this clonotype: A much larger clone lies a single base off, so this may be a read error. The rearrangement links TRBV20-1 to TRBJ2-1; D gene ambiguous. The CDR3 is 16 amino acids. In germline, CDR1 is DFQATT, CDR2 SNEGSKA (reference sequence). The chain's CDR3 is CGASPPQRSSYNEQFF. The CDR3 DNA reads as TGCGGTGCTTCCCCCCCTCAGCGAAGCTCCTACAATGAGCAGTTCTTC.

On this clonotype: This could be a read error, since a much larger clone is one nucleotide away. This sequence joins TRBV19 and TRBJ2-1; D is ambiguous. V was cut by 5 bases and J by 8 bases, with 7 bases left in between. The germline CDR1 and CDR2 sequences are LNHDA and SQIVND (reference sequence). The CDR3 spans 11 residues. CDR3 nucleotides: TGTGCCAGTAGTGGGTGTCATGAGCAGTTCTTC. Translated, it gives CASSGCHEQFF.

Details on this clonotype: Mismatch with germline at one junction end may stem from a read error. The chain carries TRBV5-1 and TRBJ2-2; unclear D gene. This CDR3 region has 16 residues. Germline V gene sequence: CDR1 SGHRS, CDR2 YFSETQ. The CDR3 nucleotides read TGCTCCAGCAGCTTGACGGGCCGACTGAACACCGGGGAGCTGTTTTTT. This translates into CSSSLTGRLNTGELFF.

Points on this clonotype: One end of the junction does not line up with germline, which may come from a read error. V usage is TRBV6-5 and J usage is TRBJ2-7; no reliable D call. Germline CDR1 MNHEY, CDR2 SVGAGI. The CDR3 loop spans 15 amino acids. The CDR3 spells CASSYKESSSYEQYF. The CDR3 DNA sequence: TGTGCCAGCAGTTACAAGGAGAGCAGTTCCTATGAGCAGTACTTC.

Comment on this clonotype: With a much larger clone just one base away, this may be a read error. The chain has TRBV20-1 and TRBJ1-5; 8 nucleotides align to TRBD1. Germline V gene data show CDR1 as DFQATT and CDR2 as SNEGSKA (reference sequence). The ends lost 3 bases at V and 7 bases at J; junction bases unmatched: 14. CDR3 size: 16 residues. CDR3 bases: TGCAGTGCTAGGCCTTCTTCGGACAGGGCCATGCAGCCCCAGCATTTT. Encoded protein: CSARPSSDRAMQPQHF.